This entry is about one T cell receptor (beta chain). The V end lost 5 bases, the J end lost 7 bases, and 11 bases lay between the germline ends. Germline lookup yields CDR1 DFQATT and CDR2 SNEGSKA (reference sequence). This CDR3 contains 11 residues. The data originate from a study of shared clonotypes between healthy human individuals. The table came from immunoSEQ multiplex PCR; TCRdb's copy has only in-frame clones and leaves some out. The data hold around 2.1 million clones, with 95% observed a single time. Sequenced material: naive CD4+ T cells sorted from blood. Subset specified: CD45RA+ positively selected. This TCR was recovered from a man aged 18-30 years in good health. The chain links TRBV20-1 to TRBJ1-1; possibly TRBD1 for D (5 bases). The CDR3 DNA is TGCAGTGCTCCACTAGGGGTTGAAGCTTTCTTT. Translating gives CSAPLGVEAFF.